This T cell receptor beta chain derives from a study of human T cells and chemical hapten exposure. Germline-derived CDR1 and CDR2 are LNHNV and YYDKDF (reference sequence). The CDR3 extends over 15 amino acids. Trimming cost V 0 bases and J 1 base, with 9 bases left between them. TCRdb used MiXCR to reprocess the RACE reads, holding one entry per CDR3 protein. Of 85,000 or so distinct CDR3 sequences in the sample, under 14% were seen once. The table lists this clonotype with a few counts. As for time point: patch test 2, 6 weeks after DPC sensitization. The treatment: therapeutic diphenylcyclopropenone sensitization with weekly scalp DPC.

This specimen was whole blood, taken in connection with sensitization to the hapten diphenylcyclopropenone (DPC). This sequence originates from a man between 18 and 35 years old with alopecia areata. Some clones in this sample may be carry-over from other donors' samples. The chain couples TRBV15 to TRBJ1-1; the D is unclear. In nucleotides, the CDR3 is TGTGCCACCAGCAGAGACGGCAGACCGAACACTGAAGCTTTCTTT. It yields the protein CATSRDGRPNTEAFF.